This T cell receptor (beta chain) was found in a study of high-grade serous ovarian cancer treatment subgroups. Tumor samples were taken before definitive surgery or chemotherapy. V lost 6 bases and J 5 bases, leaving 16 bases between the germline ends. The CDR3 sequence is 14 residues long. Germline V gene data show CDR1 as MNHNY and CDR2 as SVGAGI (reference sequence). Assay used: immunoSEQ multiplex PCR; TCRdb lists only in-frame clones, some missing. In the table there are 4,000 to 5,500 clones, 60% to 80% of which are singletons. Sequencing was done on a sample of tumor tissue. This rearrangement joins TRBV6-6 to TRBJ1-1; D remains unclear. The source is a human donor with high-grade serous ovarian cancer. The CDR3 region has the DNA TGTGCCAGCAGACCGCCCCAAGGAGGGACTGAAGCTTTCTTT. Translating gives CASRPPQGGTEAFF.